This T cell receptor beta chain was obtained from a study of CD8 T cells in ankylosing spondylitis. General study findings and limits: Significantly higher representation of disease-linked clones was reported for matched ankylosing spondylitis synovial fluid. CD8+ disease-linked clones were present at relatively low frequencies in blood. Both synovial fluid and blood in reactive arthritis had previously been reported to carry some motif variants. A TCR beta motif made of fewer than ten highly homologous variants seemed typical of ankylosing spondylitis blood.

Libraries for TCR beta were made by quantitative 5'-RACE with molecular barcodes. TCRdb used MiXCR to reprocess the 5' RACE reads, holding one entry per CDR3 protein. Among a few hundred thousand distinct CDR3 sequences listed, 18% were seen once. This clonotype was recorded many times. Its antigen is not identified. The CDR3 totals 14 residues. Germline trimming cut 6 bases from V and 7 bases from J; bases unmatched to any gene: 6. Germline-derived CDR1 and CDR2 are MNHNS and SASEGT. The receptor comes from a male donor with ankylosing spondylitis. Source material: blood, either unsorted or a sorted T cell fraction (not recorded which). J is TRBJ2-2 and V is TRBV6-1, with 9 bases matching TRBD2. The CDR3 DNA sequence: TGTGCCAGCAGGGAGGGACTAGCAGGCGGGGAGCTGTTTTTT. Amino acid sequence: CASREGLAGGELFF.